A selection of T cell receptor beta chains follows, all from one sample in a study of blood T cells in healthy people across ages. TCRdb reprocessed the 5' RACE reads via MiXCR and lists one record per CDR3 protein. The sample records about a million distinct CDR3 sequences, 48% being singletons. Material for sequencing was blood. Source of these receptors: a man in his thirties or forties in good health. The CDR3 runs from the conserved cysteine through the conserved F or W. The D gene is left open where the match is weak. The size entry is marked missing in some rows and otherwise reads once, few, many or a size class.

d_gene	abundance	v_gene	j_gene	CDR3nt	CDR3aa
.	.	TRBV6-2/TRBV6-3	TRBJ1-5	TGTGCCAGCAGTCCCGACAGTCCCTATCAGCCCCAGCATTTT	CASSPDSPYQPQHF
.	.	TRBV27	TRBJ2-1	TGTGCCAGCAGCGACTCTCCCTCCTACAATGAGCAGTTCTTC	CASSDSPSYNEQFF
TRBD1	.	TRBV20-1	TRBJ2-7	TGCAGTGCGGGACAGGGGAACGAGCAGTACTTC	CSAGQGNEQYF
TRBD1	few	TRBV24-1	TRBJ2-7	TGTGCCACCAGGGGACAGGGATCCTACGAGCAGTACTTC	CATRGQGSYEQYF
.	.	TRBV9	TRBJ2-3	TGTGCCAGCAGCACCATAACGTGGGGTGACACAGATACGCAGTATTTT	CASSTITWGDTDTQYF
.	.	TRBV12-3/TRBV12-4	TRBJ2-1	TGTGCCAGCGGTTCGTGGGACACAAGCTCCTACAATGAGCAGTTCTTC	CASGSWDTSSYNEQFF
.	.	TRBV7-9	TRBJ2-4	TGTGCCAGCAGCTTAGCGGGACGGGGCGTCAAAAACATTCAGTACTTC	CASSLAGRGVKNIQYF
.	once	TRBV7-2	TRBJ1-1	TGTGCCAGCAGCGCCTCCTCCGGCCGGCCTGAAGCTTTCTTT	CASSASSGRPEAFF
TRBD1	.	TRBV18	TRBJ1-1	TGTGCCGGCTCACAGGGGGCAAGGACTGAAGCTTTCTTT	CAGSQGARTEAFF
TRBD1	.	TRBV29-1	TRBJ2-7	TGCAGCGTGGTTTCCCGGGACAGGGAATACGAGCAGTACTTC	CSVVSRDREYEQYF
.	.	TRBV6-4	TRBJ2-3	TGTGCCAGCAGTGACTCGCTTCTAGGGGGTACAGATACGCAGTATTTT	CASSDSLLGGTDTQYF
.	.	TRBV6-1	TRBJ1-3	TGTGCCAGCAGTGAACGCGGCAGCCGCTCTGGAAACACCATATATTTT	CASSERGSRSGNTIYF